One sample yielded the 24 T cell receptor beta chains listed below, sequenced in a study of shared clonotypes between healthy human individuals. The method was immunoSEQ multiplex PCR; TCRdb's version includes in-frame clones alone and lacks a portion of them. The top ten clones hold about 12% of a sample with about 600,000 clones, about 80% of them seen once. The sample was PBMCs. The receptors come from a woman in her forties in good health. Some clones in this sample may be carry-over from other donors' samples.

CDR3 protein: CASSLTSGRYEQYF. The CDR3 nucleotides are TGTGCCAGCAGCTTAACTAGCGGGAGGTACGAGCAGTACTTC. The chain combines TRBV7-2 with TRBJ2-7; 12 positions match TRBD2. The CDR3 extends over 14 amino acids. The germline CDR1 and CDR2 sequences are SGHTA and FQGNSA. Trimming removed 2 bases from V and 4 bases from J; junction bases left unmatched: 0. The full variable domain, its missing parts supplied by reference TRBV7-2 and TRBJ2-7, is GAGVSQSPSNKVTEKGKDVELRCDPISGHTALYWYRQSLGQGLEFLIYFQGNSAPDKSGLPSDRFSAERTGGSVSTLTIQRTQQEDSAVYLCASSLTSGRYEQYFGPGTRLTVT.

The chain has TRBV28 and TRBJ2-7; D call uncertain. Trimming pared 2 bases from V and 5 bases from J, leaving 13 bases between. The CDR3 is made up of 14 amino acids. CDR1 is MDHEN and CDR2 is SYDVKM in the germline V gene. In DNA form, the CDR3 reads TGTGCCAGCAGTTTAGTTGGATTGTTCCACGAGCAGTACTTC. Amino acids: CASSLVGLFHEQYF. Combining the CDR3 with reference TRBV28 and TRBJ2-7 gives the whole variable domain DVKVTQSSRYLVKRTGEKVFLECVQDMDHENMFWYRQDPGLGLRLIYFSYDVKMKEKGDIPEGYSVSREKKERFSLILESASTNQTSMYLCASSLVGLFHEQYFGPGTRLTVT.

The rearrangement uses TRBV30 and TRBJ1-1, with D possibly being TRBD1 (6 bases). V was pared by 5 bases and J by 0 bases, with 13 bases between. CDR3 length: 14 residues. The germline V gene has CDR1 GTSNPN and CDR2 SVGIG (reference sequence). CDR3 in amino acids: CAWGRGRLNTEAFF. The CDR3 region has the DNA TGTGCCTGGGGGCGGGGGCGATTGAACACTGAAGCTTTCTTT.

As concerns this clone: This same CDR3 is encoded by further DNA sequences in the sample. The chain combines TRBV5-1 with TRBJ1-1, with D possibly TRBD1 on 5 matching bases. The V gene lost 2 bases and the J gene lost 4 bases, with 12 bases spanning the gap. CDR1 is SGHRS, CDR2 YFSETQ, per germline. This CDR3 comprises 14 residues. Here the CDR3 reads CASSLAQGGTEAFF. The CDR3 nucleotides read TGCGCCAGCAGCTTAGCCCAGGGAGGCACTGAAGCTTTCTTT.

The rearrangement uses TRBV6-5 and TRBJ2-3; no clear D. V lost 2 bases, J lost 6 bases, and 6 bases lay in between. Germline values: CDR1 MNHEY, CDR2 SVGAGI. The CDR3 covers 12 residues. CDR3 residues: CASSYGLDTQYF. In DNA, the CDR3 is TGTGCCAGCAGTTACGGGTTGGATACGCAGTATTTT.

V usage is TRBV30 and J usage is TRBJ1-4; TRBD1 agrees at 8 bases. This CDR3 contains 14 residues. V lost 4 bases and J lost 1; bases outside the gene matches: 2. In germline, CDR1 is GTSNPN, CDR2 SVGIG (reference sequence). The CDR3 is CAWTGGLTNEKLFF. For the CDR3, the DNA is TGTGCCTGGACAGGGGGCTTAACTAATGAAAAACTGTTTTTT.

The chain recombines TRBV7-3 with TRBJ1-2; D is unresolved. From germline, CDR1 is SGHTA and CDR2 FQGTGA. This CDR3 is built from 13 residues. Trimming pared 2 bases from V and 8 bases from J, leaving 12 bases between. Written as DNA, the CDR3 is TGTGCCAGCAGCTTACCCGGGGTTTTCGGCTACACCTTC. This codes for CASSLPGVFGYTF.

V and J are TRBV4-2 and TRBJ2-5; 16 nucleotides line up with TRBD2. The CDR3 runs 18 residues. V lost 3 bases to trimming and J lost 5 bases; unmatched junction nucleotides: 9. The germline V gene encodes CDR1 LGHNA and CDR2 YNFKEQ. CDR3 nucleotide sequence: TGTGCCAGCAGCCAGGGGACTAGCGGGAGGGCAGGCGAGGAGACCCAGTACTTC. Translated, it gives CASSQGTSGRAGEETQYF.

The rearrangement uses TRBV7-4 and TRBJ1-3; a possible D gene is TRBD1 (6 bases). This CDR3 is built from 17 residues. V was trimmed by 3 bases and J by 5 bases, leaving 20 bases between them. Germline loops: CDR1 SGHVT, CDR2 SQSDAQ. The chain's CDR3 is CASSLALRSGARNTIYF. CDR3 sequence (DNA): TGTGCCAGCAGCTTGGCCTTGCGTTCAGGGGCCAGAAACACCATATATTTT.

V and J are TRBV5-1 and TRBJ1-2; 9 nucleotides agree with TRBD1. Trimming at V came to 0 bases and at J to 4 bases, leaving 4 bases not matched to a gene. The CDR3 is made up of 15 amino acids. Germline assignment: CDR1 SGHRS and CDR2 YFSETQ. Here the CDR3 DNA reads TGCGCCAGCAGCTTGGAGGGACAGGGCGTCTATGGCTACACCTTC. The encoded protein is CASSLEGQGVYGYTF.

The chain recombines TRBV7-8 with TRBJ2-1; the D is unclear. Germline V gives CDR1 SGHVS, CDR2 FQNEAQ. This CDR3 contains 14 residues. V was trimmed by 2 bases and J by 5 bases, leaving 10 bases between them. This chain's CDR3 is CASSLRIFNNEQFF. The CDR3 coding sequence is TGTGCCAGCAGCTTACGGATCTTTAACAATGAGCAGTTCTTC.

In DNA, the CDR3 is TGTGCCTGGAGAACAGCAGCTACCGGGGAGCTGTTTTTT. This gives the protein CAWRTAATGELFF. This sequence joins TRBV30 and TRBJ2-2; D gene ambiguous. V was trimmed by 3 bases and J by 5 bases, leaving 10 bases between them. The germline CDR1 and CDR2 sequences are GTSNPN and SVGIG (reference sequence). The CDR3 consists of 13 residues.

The chain couples TRBV11-2 to TRBJ2-3; 9 bases are a match to TRBD2. CDR3 length equals 16 residues. Germline lookup yields CDR1 SGHAT and CDR2 FQNNGV. J lost 1 base, V lost 5 bases, and 7 bases had no gene match. DNA for the CDR3: TGTGCCAGCAGCCAGACTAGCGGTCCGCGCACAGATACGCAGTATTTT. This translates into CASSQTSGPRTDTQYF. Combining the CDR3 with reference TRBV11-2 and TRBJ2-3 gives the whole variable domain EAGVAQSPRYKIIEKRQSVAFWCNPISGHATLYWYQQILGQGPKLLIQFQNNGVVDDSQLPKDRFSAERLKGVDSTLKIQPAKLEDSAVYLCASSQTSGPRTDTQYFGPGTRLTVL.

The chain links TRBV14 to TRBJ2-3; no clear D gene. CDR3 length: 14 residues. Germline-derived CDR1 and CDR2 are SGHDN and FVKESK. The ends were cut back, 5 bases at V and 3 bases at J, with 12 bases in the middle. The CDR3, as DNA: TGTGCCAGCAGCAGCATCTCCCTGACAGATACGCAGTATTTT. Amino acids: CASSSISLTDTQYF.

This clone was recorded a few times. J is TRBJ1-4 and V is TRBV6-5; TRBD1 matches at 9 bases. J gave up 7 bases and V 0 bases, and 3 bases lay outside the gene matches. CDR1 is MNHEY and CDR2 is SVGAGI in the germline V gene. The CDR3 has 15 residues. The CDR3 DNA is TGTGCCAGCAGTTACTCGGGACAGGGTGGTGAAAAACTGTTTTTT. This translates into CASSYSGQGGEKLFF.

The chain has TRBV18 and TRBJ1-1; D gene unclear. This CDR3 has 14 residues. The germline V and J ends were trimmed by 4 bases and 7 bases, with 16 bases remaining between them. Germline V gene data show CDR1 as KGHSH and CDR2 as LQKENI. CDR3 region: CASSQDTGVGEAFF. The CDR3 DNA is TGTGCCAGCTCACAGGATACCGGGGTGGGTGAAGCTTTCTTT.

The V gene is TRBV28, the J gene TRBJ1-1; 10 bases line up with TRBD1. With V trimmed by 5 bases and J by 11 bases, 11 bases remained unmatched. The germline V gene has CDR1 MDHEN and CDR2 SYDVKM. The CDR3 runs 14 residues. The CDR3 nucleotides read TGTGCCAGCAGTCCAGCGGACAGGGGGAGTAATGCTTTCTTT. Its translation is CASSPADRGSNAFF.

This chain uses TRBV9 with TRBJ2-7, with D tentatively TRBD1 or TRBD2 (6 bases each). The germline gives CDR1 SGDLS, CDR2 YYNGEE. Trimming cost V 0 bases and J 2 bases, with 18 bases left between them. The CDR3 spans 17 residues. CDR3 amino acids: CASSVEDHGGETYEQYF. The CDR3 coding sequence is TGTGCCAGCAGCGTAGAGGACCACGGGGGCGAAACCTACGAGCAGTACTTC.

This clone was recorded once. The chain combines TRBV10-3 with TRBJ1-4; D unclear. Germline V gene lookup returns CDR1 ENHRY and CDR2 SYGVKD. The CDR3 consists of 14 residues. With 6 bases removed from V and 0 bases from J, the gap between germline ends came to 8 bases. DNA for the CDR3: TGTGCCATCAGGGGAGATACAACTAATGAAAAACTGTTTTTT. It specifies CAIRGDTTNEKLFF.

This sequence joins TRBV27 and TRBJ2-1; D might be TRBD2 (5 bases). V lost 7 bases and J 6 bases, leaving 13 bases between the germline ends. Germline V gene sequence: CDR1 MNHEY, CDR2 SMNVEV (reference sequence). CDR3 length: 13 residues. This CDR3 reads CASNRRSGNEQFF. In nucleotides, the CDR3 is TGTGCCAGCAATCGCAGGAGCGGCAATGAGCAGTTCTTC.

The chain has TRBV14 and TRBJ2-3; 9 positions match TRBD2. The CDR3 covers 19 residues. Germline assignment: CDR1 SGHDN and CDR2 FVKESK. V lost 0 bases to trimming and J lost 3 bases; unmatched junction nucleotides: 13. CDR3 residues: CASSQDPERVAGVTDTQYF. The CDR3 DNA follows: TGTGCCAGCAGCCAAGATCCAGAAAGGGTAGCGGGGGTAACAGATACGCAGTATTTT.

This clone has a single count. This may arise from a read error, as a much more abundant clone is one base away. Other DNA sequences in this sample translate to the same CDR3. The chain has TRBV7-9 and TRBJ1-1, with no clear D. CDR1 SEHNR and CDR2 FQNEAQ come from the germline V gene (reference sequence). V lost 3 bases and J 1 base, leaving 6 bases between the germline ends. This CDR3 comprises 13 residues. DNA of the CDR3: TGTGCCAGCAGCTTTTCAGAGAACACTGAAGCTTTCTTT. Translated, it gives CASSFSENTEAFF.

In this sample, this clone turned up many times. The rearrangement uses TRBV5-1 and TRBJ2-1, with 8 bases matching TRBD2. CDR1 is SGHRS, CDR2 YFSETQ, per germline. This CDR3 contains 16 residues. V lost 4 bases and J lost 9; bases outside the gene matches: 15. DNA of the CDR3: TGCGCCAGCAGCCGGAATCTGGGACTAGGGTCGGGTGAGCAGTTCTTC. Translated: CASSRNLGLGSGEQFF.

The rearrangement links TRBV7-3 to TRBJ1-3; D is unclear. CDR1 and CDR2 from the germline V gene are SGHTA and FQGTGA. The CDR3 spans 16 residues. The V end lost 0 bases, the J end lost 3 bases, and 12 bases lay between the germline ends. The CDR3 DNA is TGTGCCAGCAGCTTAACCGGGGTGGGCCGTGGAAACACCATATATTTT. It codes for CASSLTGVGRGNTIYF.